The rows below give T cell receptor beta chains drawn from one sample of a study of blood T cell repertoires in COVID-19. Produced via immunoSEQ multiplex PCR; TCRdb's table is partial and in-frame only. The data hold roughly 250,000 clones, with 84% observed a single time. Sequencing was done on a sample of peripheral blood. The receptors derive from a middle-aged woman who had recovered from COVID-19. Each CDR3 is given with its conserved first and last residue. The D gene is left open where the match is weak. Clone size is shown for a subset of rows, as once, few, many or a class of expanded clone.

TRBD1	TRBV19	once	TRBJ1-2	TGTGCCAGTAGCCTACCGGGACAGGGAGCGGATGGCTACACCTTC	CASSLPGQGADGYTF
TRBD1	TRBV11-3	NA	TRBJ2-4	TGTGCCAGCAGCTTAATAGGGACAGGGAGTAAAAACATTCAGTACTTC	CASSLIGTGSKNIQYF
NA	TRBV5-5	few	TRBJ2-7	TGTGCCAGCAGCTTCTACAGAACACCCTACGAGCAGTACTTC	CASSFYRTPYEQYF
NA	TRBV2	NA	TRBJ2-1	TGTGCCAGCAGTGAGGACAGCTACAATGAGCAGTTCTTC	CASSEDSYNEQFF
NA	TRBV9	NA	TRBJ2-5	TGTGCCAGCAGCGTAGATTCTAGCGTGTCGGGGACCCAGTACTTC	CASSVDSSVSGTQYF
NA	TRBV15	once	TRBJ1-4	TGTGCCACCAGCAGAGATCGGGGGGCAGGGAATGAAAAACTGTTTTTT	CATSRDRGAGNEKLFF
TRBD1	TRBV4-1	NA	TRBJ1-4	TGCGCCAGCAGCCAATGGACAGGCGCGAATGAAAAACTGTTTTTT	CASSQWTGANEKLFF
TRBD2	TRBV30	NA	TRBJ2-3	TGTGCCTGGAGTAAACTAGCGGGGGGCACAGATACGCAGTATTTT	CAWSKLAGGTDTQYF
NA	TRBV6-1	once	TRBJ2-2	TGTGCCAGCAGTGAATCTAGCGTAAACACCGGGGAGCTGTTTTTT	CASSESSVNTGELFF
TRBD1	TRBV6-5	NA	TRBJ1-2	TGTGCCAGCAGTTACTCTGGCGGACAGGACTATGGCTACACCTTC	CASSYSGGQDYGYTF
NA	TRBV29-1	NA	TRBJ1-5	TGCAGCCGACCCCCGGAGGGCAATCAGCCCCAGCATTTT	CSRPPEGNQPQHF
NA	TRBV6-5	once	TRBJ1-2	TGTGCCAGCAGCTCCCAGGGTTGGGGCTACACCTTC	CASSSQGWGYTF
NA	TRBV10-3	NA	TRBJ2-2	TGTGCCATCAGTGACGCCCGGGCGGGCGGGGAGCTGTTTTTT	CAISDARAGGELFF
NA	TRBV6-5	NA	TRBJ2-5	TGTGCCAGCAGTCGACTTCTTCAGGGGGAGACCCAGTACTTC	CASSRLLQGETQYF
NA	TRBV27	many	TRBJ2-2	TGTGCCAGCAGTTTACGGGCAGGGGCGAACACCGGGGAGCTGTTTTTT	CASSLRAGANTGELFF
TRBD2	TRBV10-3	NA	TRBJ2-7	TGTGCCATCAGTGACCAACTAGCGGGGGGCCGCTCCTACGAGCAGTACTTC	CAISDQLAGGRSYEQYF
NA	TRBV2	once	TRBJ2-5	TGTGCCAGCAGTGATGGTACAGGGCGGGTGACCCAGTACTTC	CASSDGTGRVTQYF
NA	TRBV5-6	NA	TRBJ1-2	TGTGCCAGCAGCTTGTCAGGCTATGGCTACACCTTC	CASSLSGYGYTF
NA	TRBV11-3	NA	TRBJ2-3	TGTGCCAGCAGCGCACACCGGGGCACAGATACGCAGTATTTT	CASSAHRGTDTQYF
TRBD2	TRBV19	NA	TRBJ2-1	TGTGCCAGTAGTATAGTTAGCGGGGGGCCCTACAATGAGCAGTTCTTC	CASSIVSGGPYNEQFF
TRBD2	TRBV4-2	NA	TRBJ2-1	TGTGCCAGCAGCCAGCTAGCGGGGGGTTACAATGAGCAGTTCTTC	CASSQLAGGYNEQFF
TRBD1	TRBV5-1	few	TRBJ1-4	TGCGCCAGTACGGGACAGGATAATGAAAAACTGTTTTTT	CASTGQDNEKLFF
TRBD1	TRBV6-1	NA	TRBJ1-2	TGTGCCAGCAGCCAGACAGGGAACTATGGCTACACCTTC	CASSQTGNYGYTF
NA	TRBV2	NA	TRBJ2-7	TGTGCCAGCAGGGGCAGTCCCTACGAGCAGTACTTC	CASRGSPYEQYF
NA	TRBV28	NA	TRBJ2-1	TGTGCCAGCAGTTTAATGGGGGCGAGTGAGCAGTTCTTC	CASSLMGASEQFF
NA	TRBV2	NA	TRBJ1-1	TGTGCCAGCATGTCGGAGGGGTTCACTGAAGCTTTCTTT	CASMSEGFTEAFF
TRBD1	TRBV5-1	NA	TRBJ2-1	TGCGCCAGCAGCTTGGGGACAGGGTTGCGCAATGAGCAGTTCTTC	CASSLGTGLRNEQFF
TRBD1	TRBV25-1	NA	TRBJ2-3	TGTGCCAGCAGTGTTACAGGGGGCGCTGGCACAGATACGCAGTATTTT	CASSVTGGAGTDTQYF
NA	TRBV28	NA	TRBJ1-4	TGTGCCAGCAGGGCGGCGGATAATGAAAAACTGTTTTTT	CASRAADNEKLFF
TRBD1	TRBV2	NA	TRBJ2-7	TGTGCCAGCAGTGAATTAGGGACAGGCCTCTCCTACGAGCAGTACTTC	CASSELGTGLSYEQYF
NA	TRBV28	NA	TRBJ1-4	TGTGCCAGCAGTCCCGGGACAACTAATGAAAAACTGTTTTTT	CASSPGTTNEKLFF
NA	TRBV21-1	NA	TRBJ2-1	TGTGCCAAACAGACTAGCGGGGGACCAGGCAATGAGCAGTTCTTC	CAKQTSGGPGNEQFF
NA	TRBV28	NA	TRBJ1-5	TGTGCCAGCACCGCTCGAGATCAGCCCCAGCATTTT	CASTARDQPQHF
NA	TRBV28	NA	TRBJ1-6	TGTGCCAGCAGTTCTCTCACAGGGTGGCGATCACCCCTCCACTTT	CASSSLTGWRSPLHF
TRBD1	TRBV5-6	NA	TRBJ2-7	TGTGCCAGCAGCTCAGGACAGGTTGGAGTCTTC	CASSSGQVGVF
NA	TRBV11-2	NA	TRBJ2-4	TGTGCCAGCAGCCTTTCCAGGGCGTCACGAGCCAAAAACATTCAGTACTTC	CASSLSRASRAKNIQYF
NA	TRBV10-3	NA	TRBJ1-2	TGTGCCATCAGTGAGCCCCAGGGTGGGAATGGCTACACCTTC	CAISEPQGGNGYTF
NA	TRBV5-1	NA	TRBJ1-1	TGCGCCAGCAGGTTGGCGCCCGGCTGGGGCGAGATGAACACTGAAGCTTTCTTT	CASRLAPGWGEMNTEAFF
NA	TRBV3-1/TRBV3-2	NA	TRBJ1-5	TGTGCCAGCAGCCAGGGGGGGGGCAATCAGCCCCAGCATTTT	CASSQGGGNQPQHF
TRBD1	TRBV2	NA	TRBJ2-2	TGTGCCAGCAGTGGACAGGGGAGTACCGGGGAGCTGTTTTTT	CASSGQGSTGELFF
TRBD1	TRBV19	NA	TRBJ2-2	TGTGCCAGTAGTAGGGGACAGGGGAATAACGGGGAGCTGTTTTTT	CASSRGQGNNGELFF
NA	TRBV16	NA	TRBJ1-6	TGTGCCAGCAGCCAGAGGGTTCTTTTGGATTCACCCCTCCACTTT	CASSQRVLLDSPLHF
NA	TRBV2	few	TRBJ1-5	TGTGCCAGCAGTGACGCGGCAGCCGATCAGCCCCAGCATTTT	CASSDAAADQPQHF
TRBD1	TRBV5-1	few	TRBJ2-4	TGCGCCAGCAGCCCCATGGGACAGGGCCGGGACATTCAGTACTTC	CASSPMGQGRDIQYF
TRBD1	TRBV24-1	NA	TRBJ1-5	TGTGCCACCAGTGAGGGGACAGGGGAAGATCAGCCCCAGCATTTT	CATSEGTGEDQPQHF
NA	TRBV5-4	NA	TRBJ1-2	TGTGCCAGCAGCTCAACAGGGAACTATGGCTACACCTTC	CASSSTGNYGYTF
NA	TRBV5-1	NA	TRBJ2-2	TGCGCCAGCCGCGAAGGGGCCCGGCCCGGGGAGCTGTTTTTT	CASREGARPGELFF
TRBD1	TRBV7-9	NA	TRBJ1-5	TGTGCCAGCAGCGAAACGGACAGGGACGGCAATCAGCCCCAGCATTTT	CASSETDRDGNQPQHF
NA	TRBV19	NA	TRBJ2-3	TGTGCCAGTAGTATCCCCAATACAGATACGCAGTATTTT	CASSIPNTDTQYF